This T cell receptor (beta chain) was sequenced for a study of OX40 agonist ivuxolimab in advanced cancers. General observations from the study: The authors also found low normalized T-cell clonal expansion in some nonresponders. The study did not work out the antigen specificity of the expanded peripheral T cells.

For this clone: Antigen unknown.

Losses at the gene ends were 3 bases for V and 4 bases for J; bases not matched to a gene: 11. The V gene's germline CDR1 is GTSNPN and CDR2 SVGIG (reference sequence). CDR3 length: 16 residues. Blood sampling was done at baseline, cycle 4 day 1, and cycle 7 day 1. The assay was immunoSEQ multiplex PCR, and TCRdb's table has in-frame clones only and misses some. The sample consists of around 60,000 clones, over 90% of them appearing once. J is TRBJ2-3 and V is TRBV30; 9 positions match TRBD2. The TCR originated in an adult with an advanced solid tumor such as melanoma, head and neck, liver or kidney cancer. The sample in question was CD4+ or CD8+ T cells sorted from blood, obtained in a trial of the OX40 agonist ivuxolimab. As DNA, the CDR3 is TGTGCCTGGAGGATAGGGAGGACTAGCGCAGCAGATACGCAGTATTTT. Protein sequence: CAWRIGRTSAADTQYF.